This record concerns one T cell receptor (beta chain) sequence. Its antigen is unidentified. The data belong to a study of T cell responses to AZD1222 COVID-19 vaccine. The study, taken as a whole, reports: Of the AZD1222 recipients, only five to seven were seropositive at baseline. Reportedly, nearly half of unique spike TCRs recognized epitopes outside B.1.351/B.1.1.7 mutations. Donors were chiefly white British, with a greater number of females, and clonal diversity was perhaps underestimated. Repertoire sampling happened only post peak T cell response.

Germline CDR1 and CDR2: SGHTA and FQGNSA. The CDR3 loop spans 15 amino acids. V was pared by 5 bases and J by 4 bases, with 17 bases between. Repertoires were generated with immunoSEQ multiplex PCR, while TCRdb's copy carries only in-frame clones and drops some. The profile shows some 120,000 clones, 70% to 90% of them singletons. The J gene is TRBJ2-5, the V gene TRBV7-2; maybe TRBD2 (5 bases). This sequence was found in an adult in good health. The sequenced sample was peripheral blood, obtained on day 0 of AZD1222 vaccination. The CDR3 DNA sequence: TGTGCCAGCAGCCCCCGGGTCTCCGCGGGAGAGACCCAGTACTTC. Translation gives CASSPRVSAGETQYF. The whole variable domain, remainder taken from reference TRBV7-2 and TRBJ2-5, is GAGVSQSPSNKVTEKGKDVELRCDPISGHTALYWYRQSLGQGLEFLIYFQGNSAPDKSGLPSDRFSAERTGGSVSTLTIQRTQQEDSAVYLCASSPRVSAGETQYFGPGTRLLVL.